This TCR beta chain was profiled in a study of CD8+ T cells in alopecia areata (dated by TCRdb to 2016 to 2018). Regarding the complete study: The treated patients, all with moderate-to-severe alopecia areata, were enrolled in an open-label pilot trial of oral tofacitinib given at 5 to 10 mg twice daily. Patients received tofacitinib for 6 to 18 months and were then followed off drug for 6 months to check for delayed response and recurrence. In treated patients, disease severity was measured using the SALT score, which gives the percentage of scalp surface area affected. In both human patients and the C3H/HeJ mouse model, the study applied high-throughput TCRbeta sequencing to look at T cell clonal expansion in alopecia areata. On the human side, TCRbeta sequencing was run on scalp tissue and on sorted CD4+ and CD8+ peripheral blood T cells from healthy controls and from alopecia areata patients with either patchy or totalis/universalis disease. Patients on tofacitinib were biopsied at baseline and after 4 and 24 weeks of treatment, and several of the patients also had a later scalp biopsy. Clonality in the scalp was compared among normal scalp (n=4), patchy alopecia areata scalp (n=8), and alopecia totalis/universalis scalp (n=8). The RNA source kit depended on sample type: the PAXgene miRNA kit for fixed scalp, the miRNeasy kit for PBMCs, and the RNeasy kit for mouse skin. TCRbeta CDR3 regions were amplified by immunoSEQ multiplex PCR using 35 Vbeta forward and 13 Jbeta reverse primers. Here is what the overall study found, with its caveats: Tofacitinib significantly decreased scalp clonality and the number of expanded CD8+ clones among the top 100 scalp clones. Higher clonality and more expanded CD8+ clones were observed in lesional scalp than in normal scalp, particularly in alopecia totalis/universalis, a finding suggestive of antigenic drive. During tofacitinib treatment, many expanded lesional clones stuck around in both scalp and blood, and this persistence may partly explain why relapse happens after treatment is stopped. Shared TCR sequences between patients were less evident than in mice, which may be partly attributable to HLA diversity in the patient population. Because the treated cohort was small and included a single nonresponder, larger studies are needed to assess links between baseline CD8+ expansion and response. Unlike mouse skin, which is dominated by gammadelta T cells, normal human skin has resident alphabeta T cells that are also sequenced, and this complicates analysis of the scalp TCR repertoire.

For this clone: The clone's antigen remains unknown. Per-base quality was not reported, and no clone a single base away is much larger than it.

The sample's time point label is to be understood as: 24 weeks on oral tofacitinib. The treatment or condition label for this specimen denotes: oral pan-JAK inhibitor, 5-10 mg twice daily. Peripheral blood and lesional scalp punch biopsies were obtained from patients with alopecia areata. PBMCs were separated by density centrifugation and stained for CD3, CD4 and CD8, after which CD4+ and CD8+ T cells were sorted on a FACSAria. The library was generated by the immunoSEQ multiplex PCR assay. RNA was extracted from all samples and reverse transcribed into cDNA, which served as template for TCR sequencing. First-strand cDNA was synthesized using SuperScript III with a 2:1 mix of oligo-dT and random hexamers. A synthetic immune receptor repertoire was used to gauge amplification bias, and whatever bias remained was removed computationally. As for the authors' bioinformatics: After raw reads were preprocessed to remove errors, the CDR3 was defined following IMGT conventions as running from the conserved cysteine to phenylalanine. Clonality was computed by normalizing Shannon entropy by log2 of the number of productive unique TCRs and subtracting the result from 1. Whether scalp clones were CD4 or CD8 was inferred by matching scalp TCRbeta sequences against CD4 and CD8 repertoires sorted from blood. The table was pulled from immuneACCESS by TCRdb, which kept in-frame rearrangements only. Such tables lose some clones; where checked, under half of the loss comes from unresolved V genes, and the rest has no known cause. The V and J calls and clone size are taken from that table; D and trimming were inferred from the DNA. The sample table shows 250,000 to 300,000 clones, and 58% are seen once. Under 2% of the sample lies in the top ten.

After removal of 2 bases from V and 1 base from J, the junction retains 2 bases not matched to a gene. The germline V gene (reference sequence) supplies CDR1 GTSNPN and CDR2 SVGIG. From the cysteine through the phenylalanine, the CDR3 covers 14 amino acids. Kept here is only the CDR3 DNA, which spans 42 bases and is read in frame from base 1. The sequences come from CD4+ T cells sorted from blood, collected at week 24, from a patient treated with tofacitinib. This TCR was sampled from a human donor with alopecia areata. The chain is made from TRBV30 and TRBJ2-7, with 10 central nucleotides matching TRBD2. The base sequence is TGTGCCTGGAGTAAGCGGGGGGGGTCCTACGAGCAGTACTTC. This translates into CAWSKRGGSYEQYF.